This entry describes one T cell receptor (beta chain). The sample belongs to a study of T cells in tuberculosis. Sequencing used immunoSEQ multiplex PCR; TCRdb keeps in-frame clones, though not all of them. The sample has about 10,000 clones; 94% are singletons. Germline assignment: CDR1 SGHTA and CDR2 FQGNSA. The germline V and J ends were trimmed by 2 bases and 3 bases, with 11 bases remaining between them. The CDR3 is 14 residues long. This sequence joins TRBV7-2 and TRBJ2-7; a possible D gene is TRBD1 (5 bases). The sequence was obtained from an adult with tuberculosis. Sequenced material: PBMCs. CDR3 nucleotide sequence: TGTGCCAGCAGCTTATCTGTCAGGGTCTACGAGCAGTACTTC. Its translation: CASSLSVRVYEQYF.